There are a few counts of the clone carrying this TCR beta chain. Its antigen remains unknown. A junction end diverges from the germline sequence, so it may reflect a read error. TCRbeta library preparation incorporated unique molecular identifiers. From the PCR reads, TCRdb called clonotypes with MiXCR, one entry per CDR3 protein. The sample lists 250,000 to 400,000 distinct CDR3 sequences, 20% to 30% occurring once. These data originate in a study of T-cell reconstitution after alpha-beta-depleted transplantation in children. The study's findings and limits: The study reportedly traced alpha-beta T cells about two months after transplant to several hundred expanded graft clones. For some patients, TCRbeta diversity was high at day 60 because of recipient T cells and thymic progenitors that survived. Once a year had passed after transplant, T-cell counts and diversity came mostly from newly produced T cells.

The sample in question was PBMCs, mostly from graft donor cells, obtained 180 days after TCRalphabeta/CD19-depleted stem cell transplant. This receptor was obtained from a male patient younger than 18 who had a stem cell transplant for acute lymphoblastic leukemia, so the T cells may come from the graft donor.

The CDR3 DNA reads TGTGCCAGCTCCCCACAGGGCCTCAGTTTCTCTGGGGCCAACGTCCTGACTTTC. This gives the protein CASSPQGLSFSGANVLTF. The rearrangement joins TRBV18 to TRBJ2-6; D perhaps matches TRBD1 (6 bases). The germline gives CDR1 KGHSH, CDR2 LQKENI. The CDR3 covers 18 residues. The full variable domain, with the rest looked up from reference TRBV18 and TRBJ2-6, is NAGVMQNPRHLVRRRGQEARLRCSPMKGHSHVYWYRQLPEEGLKFMVYLQKENIIDESGMPKERFSAEFPKEGPSILRIQQVVRGDSAAYFCASSPQGLSFSGANVLTFGAGSRLTVL.